The entry that follows covers one T cell receptor (beta chain) sequence. The antigen is undetermined. This entry comes from a study of cytomegalovirus exposure and HLA in healthy donors. This PCR relied on a set of 60 Vbeta primers and 13 Jbeta primers. Clones were read by immunoSEQ multiplex PCR, and TCRdb kept only the in-frame ones, dropping some. Among about 190,000 clones, around 83% were seen once, and the ten largest hold about 1.7%. Regarding the study as a whole: In a later analysis, TCR beta V- and J-gene trimming was associated with a missense DCLRE1C variant. What TCR beta sequences reportedly achieved was accurate prediction of HLA-A and HLA-B alleles in most subjects.

The V end was cut by 6 bases, the J end by 3 bases, with 16 bases between. The CDR3 sequence is 15 residues long. Germline values: CDR1 MNHEY, CDR2 SVGAGI. Those who donated were healthy bone marrow donors. Sequenced material: PBMCs. This clonotype originated in a man between 40 and 49 years old in good health and CMV-seropositive. V gene TRBV6-5 combines with J gene TRBJ2-3, with unresolved D. Written as DNA, the CDR3 is TGTGCCAGCAGCCTTAATTATCCTCGGACAGATACGCAGTATTTT. This encodes CASSLNYPRTDTQYF.